This record covers a single TCR beta chain. The data belong to a study of blood T cell repertoires in COVID-19. In the study overall: From T cells, B-cell-depleted T cells, or PBMCs came the material, which was cDNA or gDNA.

Germline V CDR1 and CDR2: SGDLS, YYNGEE. With 4 bases removed from V and 1 base from J, the gap between germline ends came to 26 bases. The CDR3 extends over 19 amino acids. Some clones are missing from TCRdb's copy, which holds only in-frame ones; the method was immunoSEQ multiplex PCR. The sample has around 99,000 clones; 79% are singletons. Sequenced material: peripheral blood. The receptor was isolated from a woman at least 80 years old with active or convalescent COVID-19. The genes are TRBV9 and TRBJ1-2, with D perhaps TRBD1 (6 bases). CDR3 DNA: TGTGCCAGCAGCCCAAGGGAGGGAACGTCGGGGGCTATTAACTATGGCTACACCTTC. It is translated as CASSPREGTSGAINYGYTF.